The clone carrying this TCR beta chain was seen more than once but under ten times. CDR1 and CDR2 from the germline V gene are SGHTA and FQGTGA. V gave up 2 bases and J gave up 3 bases, with 8 bases separating them. This CDR3 is built from 13 residues. One entry per CDR3 protein results from TCRdb running MiXCR on the 5' RACE reads. The data contain 350,000 to 400,000 distinct CDR3 sequences, about 9% of them singletons. The entry originates in a study of identical twins. The sample was naive T cells sorted from blood. J is TRBJ2-7 and V is TRBV7-3; D is possibly TRBD1 or TRBD2 (6 bases each). This clonotype originated in a woman aged 45-59 years in good health. CDR3: CASSLEGGYEQYF. The DNA for the CDR3 is TGTGCCAGCAGCTTAGAGGGGGGCTACGAGCAGTACTTC.